A selection of T cell receptor beta chains follows, all from one sample in a study of OX40 agonist ivuxolimab in advanced cancers. TCRdb's copy holds only in-frame clones and misses some; the assay was immunoSEQ multiplex PCR. This sample carries over 90,000 clones, 94% of them seen once, and the ten largest clones take around 0.17%. The source material was CD4+ or CD8+ T cells sorted from blood, sampled in a trial of the OX40 agonist ivuxolimab. These receptors were obtained from an adult with an advanced solid tumor such as melanoma, head and neck, liver or kidney cancer. The CDR3 runs from the conserved cysteine through the conserved F or W. Fields, in order: V gene, D gene, clone size, J gene, CDR3 protein, CDR3 DNA. The D gene is left open where the match is weak. Size is omitted from some rows. Given values are once, few, many or a class for expanded clones.

V gene: TRBV19
D gene: -
clone size: -
J gene: TRBJ2-3
CDR3 protein: CASSLTSPDTQYF
CDR3 DNA: TGTGCCAGTAGTTTAACATCACCAGATACGCAGTATTTT

V gene: TRBV11-2
D gene: -
clone size: -
J gene: TRBJ2-7
CDR3 protein: CASSPPVPGAKYF
CDR3 DNA: TGTGCCAGCAGCCCCCCGGTTCCGGGAGCGAAGTACTTC

V gene: TRBV5-3
D gene: -
clone size: once
J gene: TRBJ2-2
CDR3 protein: CARSPAGTPNTGELFF
CDR3 DNA: TGTGCCAGAAGCCCCGCCGGAACTCCGAACACCGGGGAGCTGTTTTTT

V gene: TRBV5-4
D gene: TRBD1
clone size: once
J gene: TRBJ1-2
CDR3 protein: CASSQGTDRIKTGYTF
CDR3 DNA: TGCGCCAGCAGCCAAGGAACGGACAGGATCAAAACGGGCTACACCTTC

V gene: TRBV7-9
D gene: -
clone size: -
J gene: TRBJ2-7
CDR3 protein: CASSLVGGQYEQYF
CDR3 DNA: TGTGCCAGCAGCTTAGTTGGAGGGCAATACGAGCAGTACTTC

V gene: TRBV6-1
D gene: -
clone size: -
J gene: TRBJ1-1
CDR3 protein: CASTGLLNTEAFF
CDR3 DNA: TGTGCCAGCACTGGACTCCTGAACACTGAAGCTTTCTTT

V gene: TRBV7-2
D gene: -
clone size: -
J gene: TRBJ2-3
CDR3 protein: CASRLQSGIADTQYF
CDR3 DNA: TGTGCCAGCAGATTACAATCAGGGATCGCGGATACGCAGTATTTT

V gene: TRBV6-5
D gene: -
clone size: -
J gene: TRBJ1-1
CDR3 protein: CASSWGTEAFF
CDR3 DNA: TGTGCCAGCAGTTGGGGCACTGAAGCTTTCTTT

V gene: TRBV18
D gene: TRBD2
clone size: -
J gene: TRBJ2-7
CDR3 protein: CASSRASGSTHEQYF
CDR3 DNA: TGTGCCAGCTCACGAGCTAGCGGGAGTACCCACGAGCAGTACTTC

V gene: TRBV5-4
D gene: TRBD1
clone size: -
J gene: TRBJ1-1
CDR3 protein: CASSLTGGRTEAFF
CDR3 DNA: TGTGCCAGCAGCTTGACAGGGGGTCGGACTGAAGCTTTCTTT

V gene: TRBV6-5
D gene: -
clone size: once
J gene: TRBJ1-4
CDR3 protein: CASSLVGGEEKLFF
CDR3 DNA: TGTGCCAGCAGCCTCGTCGGGGGGGAGGAAAAACTGTTTTTT

V gene: TRBV9
D gene: TRBD2
clone size: once
J gene: TRBJ2-1
CDR3 protein: CASNPTAGGAYNEQFF
CDR3 DNA: TGTGCCAGCAACCCAACGGCGGGGGGCGCCTACAATGAGCAGTTCTTC

V gene: TRBV9
D gene: -
clone size: -
J gene: TRBJ2-3
CDR3 protein: CASTLGPQKVPDTQYF
CDR3 DNA: TGTGCCAGCACCCTGGGGCCCCAGAAGGTTCCGGATACGCAGTATTTT

V gene: TRBV6-5
D gene: -
clone size: -
J gene: TRBJ2-7
CDR3 protein: CASSYSPGLVSYEQYF
CDR3 DNA: TGTGCCAGCAGTTACTCTCCGGGACTGGTCTCCTACGAGCAGTACTTC

V gene: TRBV7-2
D gene: -
clone size: -
J gene: TRBJ2-1
CDR3 protein: CASSLGISGSYNEQFF
CDR3 DNA: TGTGCCAGCAGCTTAGGAATCAGCGGGTCCTACAATGAGCAGTTCTTC

V gene: TRBV6-5
D gene: TRBD1
clone size: -
J gene: TRBJ2-2
CDR3 protein: CASSPSRDSTGELFF
CDR3 DNA: TGTGCCAGCAGCCCGTCCCGGGACAGCACCGGGGAGCTGTTTTTT

V gene: TRBV5-1
D gene: -
clone size: -
J gene: TRBJ2-7
CDR3 protein: CASSLAVGEQYF
CDR3 DNA: TGCGCCAGCAGCTTGGCAGTGGGGGAGCAGTACTTC

V gene: TRBV6-5
D gene: TRBD1
clone size: -
J gene: TRBJ1-1
CDR3 protein: CASSPTGANTEAFF
CDR3 DNA: TGTGCCAGCAGTCCCACAGGGGCGAACACTGAAGCTTTCTTT

V gene: TRBV5-1
D gene: TRBD1
clone size: -
J gene: TRBJ2-7
CDR3 protein: CASSYGQGARYEQYF
CDR3 DNA: TGCGCCAGCAGCTATGGACAGGGGGCTCGGTACGAGCAGTACTTC

V gene: TRBV15
D gene: -
clone size: -
J gene: TRBJ2-7
CDR3 protein: CATSRDRSREQYF
CDR3 DNA: TGTGCCACCAGCAGAGATCGTAGCCGGGAGCAGTACTTC

V gene: TRBV28
D gene: -
clone size: once
J gene: TRBJ2-2
CDR3 protein: CASSLAGDTGELFF
CDR3 DNA: TGTGCCAGCAGCTTAGCAGGGGACACCGGGGAGCTGTTTTTT

V gene: TRBV4-3
D gene: -
clone size: -
J gene: TRBJ1-6
CDR3 protein: CASSQDFFSGSRGNNSPLHF
CDR3 DNA: TGCGCCAGCAGCCAAGATTTCTTTTCGGGAAGCAGGGGTAATAATTCACCCCTCCACTTT

V gene: TRBV25-1
D gene: -
clone size: -
J gene: TRBJ2-3
CDR3 protein: CASTPTGPSTDTQYF
CDR3 DNA: TGTGCCAGCACACCGACGGGGCCTAGCACAGATACGCAGTATTTT

V gene: TRBV7-9
D gene: TRBD2
clone size: -
J gene: TRBJ2-3
CDR3 protein: CASSPGLVIADTQYF
CDR3 DNA: TGTGCCAGCAGCCCGGGACTAGTTATAGCAGATACGCAGTATTTT

V gene: TRBV7-2
D gene: -
clone size: -
J gene: TRBJ1-5
CDR3 protein: CASSYRVDQPQHF
CDR3 DNA: TGTGCCAGCAGCTACAGGGTTGATCAGCCCCAGCATTTT

V gene: TRBV25-1
D gene: -
clone size: -
J gene: TRBJ1-1
CDR3 protein: CASSLTQVGNTEAFF
CDR3 DNA: TGTGCCAGCAGTTTAACGCAGGTCGGAAACACTGAAGCTTTCTTT

V gene: TRBV7-9
D gene: -
clone size: -
J gene: TRBJ1-1
CDR3 protein: CASSLRGGDTEAFF
CDR3 DNA: TGTGCCAGCAGCTTACGGGGCGGGGACACTGAAGCTTTCTTT

V gene: TRBV10-3
D gene: TRBD1
clone size: -
J gene: TRBJ1-2
CDR3 protein: CAISEFRRQGGSNYGYTF
CDR3 DNA: TGTGCCATCAGTGAGTTTAGGAGACAGGGCGGTTCTAACTATGGCTACACCTTC

V gene: TRBV4-3
D gene: -
clone size: -
J gene: TRBJ2-3
CDR3 protein: CASSQEYRDTDTQYF
CDR3 DNA: TGCGCCAGCAGCCAAGAGTACAGGGACACAGATACGCAGTATTTT

V gene: TRBV2
D gene: -
clone size: -
J gene: TRBJ1-6
CDR3 protein: CASSGVLGKPLHF
CDR3 DNA: TGTGCCAGCAGTGGAGTCCTGGGAAAACCCCTCCACTTT

V gene: TRBV27
D gene: TRBD1
clone size: few
J gene: TRBJ2-2
CDR3 protein: CARTGGSGGNTGELFF
CDR3 DNA: TGTGCCAGGACAGGGGGCTCGGGAGGGAACACCGGGGAGCTGTTTTTT

V gene: TRBV10-3
D gene: TRBD1
clone size: -
J gene: TRBJ2-3
CDR3 protein: CAISPGQGSHTQYF
CDR3 DNA: TGTGCCATCAGTCCGGGACAGGGGTCCCATACGCAGTATTTT

V gene: TRBV28
D gene: -
clone size: -
J gene: TRBJ1-6
CDR3 protein: CASSLKTTLHF
CDR3 DNA: TGTGCCAGCAGTTTAAAGACCACCCTCCACTTT

V gene: TRBV30
D gene: -
clone size: once
J gene: TRBJ2-6
CDR3 protein: CAWSVLGGGWAGANVLTF
CDR3 DNA: TGTGCCTGGAGTGTACTAGGAGGGGGCTGGGCTGGGGCCAACGTCCTGACTTTC

V gene: TRBV5-4
D gene: TRBD1
clone size: -
J gene: TRBJ2-5
CDR3 protein: CASSSIQGTRETQYF
CDR3 DNA: TGTGCCAGCAGCTCTATACAGGGGACCAGGGAGACCCAGTACTTC

V gene: TRBV19
D gene: -
clone size: -
J gene: TRBJ1-2
CDR3 protein: CASSPRGYNYGYTF
CDR3 DNA: TGTGCCAGTAGTCCCAGGGGTTACAACTATGGCTACACCTTC

V gene: TRBV10-1
D gene: TRBD1
clone size: few
J gene: TRBJ1-6
CDR3 protein: CASSDGQGYSPLHF
CDR3 DNA: TGCGCCAGCAGTGATGGACAGGGGTATTCACCCCTCCACTTT

V gene: TRBV6-5
D gene: -
clone size: -
J gene: TRBJ1-5
CDR3 protein: CASSSLGQPQHF
CDR3 DNA: TGTGCCAGCAGTTCCCTGGGTCAGCCCCAGCATTTT

V gene: TRBV25-1
D gene: -
clone size: once
J gene: TRBJ2-5
CDR3 protein: CASRSQSQETQYF
CDR3 DNA: TGTGCCAGCAGAAGTCAGTCCCAAGAGACCCAGTACTTC

V gene: TRBV28
D gene: -
clone size: -
J gene: TRBJ2-7
CDR3 protein: CASSFYGNSAYEQYF
CDR3 DNA: TGTGCCAGCAGTTTTTATGGGAACAGTGCCTACGAGCAGTACTTC

V gene: TRBV6-5
D gene: -
clone size: -
J gene: TRBJ2-7
CDR3 protein: CASSYGHSYEQYF
CDR3 DNA: TGTGCCAGCAGTTACGGACACTCCTACGAGCAGTACTTC

V gene: TRBV7-2
D gene: -
clone size: -
J gene: TRBJ2-5
CDR3 protein: CASSDRGKQETQYF
CDR3 DNA: TGTGCCAGCAGCGACCGGGGGAAACAAGAGACCCAGTACTTC

V gene: TRBV5-1
D gene: -
clone size: -
J gene: TRBJ2-2
CDR3 protein: CASSLGATNTGELFF
CDR3 DNA: TGCGCCAGCAGCTTGGGGGCGACGAACACCGGGGAGCTGTTTTTT

V gene: TRBV28
D gene: TRBD1
clone size: -
J gene: TRBJ2-7
CDR3 protein: CATQGENYEQYF
CDR3 DNA: TGTGCCACCCAGGGGGAGAACTACGAGCAGTACTTC

V gene: TRBV4-1
D gene: -
clone size: -
J gene: TRBJ2-7
CDR3 protein: CASSPGPGSSSYEQYF
CDR3 DNA: TGCGCCAGCAGCCCAGGGCCCGGATCGAGCTCCTACGAGCAGTACTTC

V gene: TRBV4-3
D gene: -
clone size: -
J gene: TRBJ2-1
CDR3 protein: CASSQDPRGGARSEQFF
CDR3 DNA: TGCGCCAGCAGCCAAGATCCCCGCGGGGGCGCCCGCAGTGAGCAGTTCTTC

V gene: TRBV7-3
D gene: -
clone size: -
J gene: TRBJ1-2
CDR3 protein: CASSLSGEGTYGYTF
CDR3 DNA: TGTGCCAGCAGCTTAAGTGGGGAAGGTACCTATGGCTACACCTTC

V gene: TRBV7-7
D gene: -
clone size: -
J gene: TRBJ2-5
CDR3 protein: CASSSQGRETQYF
CDR3 DNA: TGTGCTAGCAGCTCACAGGGCAGAGAGACCCAGTACTTC

V gene: TRBV5-8
D gene: -
clone size: -
J gene: TRBJ1-1
CDR3 protein: CASSLGTGQVDTEAFF
CDR3 DNA: TGTGCCAGCAGCTTAGGCACAGGGCAGGTGGATACTGAAGCTTTCTTT

V gene: TRBV7-2
D gene: -
clone size: -
J gene: TRBJ1-1
CDR3 protein: CASSLSRVSNTEAFF
CDR3 DNA: TGTGCCAGCAGCTTGTCCCGGGTATCTAACACTGAAGCTTTCTTT

V gene: TRBV19
D gene: -
clone size: -
J gene: TRBJ2-7
CDR3 protein: CASSTLLGTEAYEQYF
CDR3 DNA: TGTGCCAGTAGCACCTTACTCGGGACCGAAGCCTACGAGCAGTACTTC

V gene: TRBV5-5
D gene: TRBD1
clone size: -
J gene: TRBJ2-7
CDR3 protein: CASSLRDRAPYEQYF
CDR3 DNA: TGTGCCAGCAGCTTGCGGGACAGGGCCCCCTACGAGCAGTACTTC

V gene: TRBV19
D gene: -
clone size: -
J gene: TRBJ1-1
CDR3 protein: CASSMALKSEAFF
CDR3 DNA: TGTGCCAGTAGTATGGCTCTCAAGTCTGAAGCTTTCTTT

V gene: TRBV7-9
D gene: -
clone size: -
J gene: TRBJ2-7
CDR3 protein: CASSPDSVLIGRQYF
CDR3 DNA: TGTGCCAGCAGCCCTGACAGTGTTCTAATTGGACGGCAGTACTTC

V gene: TRBV28
D gene: TRBD1
clone size: -
J gene: TRBJ1-2
CDR3 protein: CASRGGQGVNYGYTF
CDR3 DNA: TGTGCCAGCAGGGGGGGACAGGGGGTAAACTATGGCTACACCTTC

V gene: TRBV10-3
D gene: -
clone size: once
J gene: TRBJ1-3
CDR3 protein: CAISESGAAGNTIYF
CDR3 DNA: TGTGCCATCAGTGAGTCGGGGGCCGCTGGAAACACCATATATTTT

V gene: TRBV28
D gene: -
clone size: -
J gene: TRBJ1-6
CDR3 protein: CASGKNSGYNSPLHF
CDR3 DNA: TGTGCCAGCGGAAAGAACAGCGGATATAATTCACCCCTCCACTTT

V gene: TRBV29-1
D gene: -
clone size: -
J gene: TRBJ1-1
CDR3 protein: CSFRTGNTEAFF
CDR3 DNA: TGCAGCTTCCGGACGGGGAACACTGAAGCTTTCTTT

V gene: TRBV7-1
D gene: TRBD1
clone size: -
J gene: TRBJ1-3
CDR3 protein: CASSRLLQGAGNTIYF
CDR3 DNA: TGTGCCAGCAGCAGACTCCTACAGGGGGCTGGAAACACCATATATTTT

V gene: TRBV5-1
D gene: TRBD2
clone size: -
J gene: TRBJ2-5
CDR3 protein: CASSLARGGGQETQYF
CDR3 DNA: TGCGCCAGCAGCTTGGCCCGCGGGGGGGGCCAAGAGACCCAGTACTTC